This T cell receptor beta chain was obtained from a study of cytomegalovirus exposure and HLA in healthy donors. For the study at large: Of 398 genotyped donors, approximately 84% clustered with self-reported Caucasian donors.

The PCR ran on 60 Vbeta and 13 Jbeta primers. Data came from immunoSEQ multiplex PCR; TCRdb stores just in-frame clones and leaves some out. The sample consists of 90,000 to 140,000 clones, around 80% of them appearing once. The study, taken as a whole, reports: The study recorded around 160 TCR beta chains that were cytomegalovirus-associated. Rarity characterized most TCR sequences, yet some public TCRs appeared in many donors.

The CDR3 contains 15 residues. Germline-derived CDR1 and CDR2 are KGHSH and LQKENI. V was clipped by 2 bases and J by 4 bases, with 14 bases between them. As for this clone: Its cognate antigen is unknown.

This clonotype was sampled from a man between 40 and 49 years old in good health and CMV-seropositive. The J gene is TRBJ1-1, the V gene TRBV18; D perhaps matches TRBD1 (5 bases). The sequenced sample was PBMCs. DNA of the CDR3: TGTGCCAGCTCACCAACGGAGGGCGGGGGCACTGAAGCTTTCTTT. Its protein product is CASSPTEGGGTEAFF.